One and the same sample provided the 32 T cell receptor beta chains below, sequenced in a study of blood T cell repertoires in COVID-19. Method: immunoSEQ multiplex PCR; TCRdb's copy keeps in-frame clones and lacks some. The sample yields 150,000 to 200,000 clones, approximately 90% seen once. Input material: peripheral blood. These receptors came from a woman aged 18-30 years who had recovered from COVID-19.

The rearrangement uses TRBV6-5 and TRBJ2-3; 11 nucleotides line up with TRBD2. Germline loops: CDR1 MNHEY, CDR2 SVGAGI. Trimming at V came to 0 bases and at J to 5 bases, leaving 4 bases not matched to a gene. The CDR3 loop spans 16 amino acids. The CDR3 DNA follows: TGTGCCAGCAGTTACTCCATCGGACTAGCGGGAGATACGCAGTATTTT. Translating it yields CASSYSIGLAGDTQYF.

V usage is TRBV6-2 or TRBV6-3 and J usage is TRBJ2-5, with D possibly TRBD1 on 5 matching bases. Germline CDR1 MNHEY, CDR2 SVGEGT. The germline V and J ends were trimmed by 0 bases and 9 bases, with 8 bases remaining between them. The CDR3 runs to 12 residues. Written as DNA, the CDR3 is TGTGCCAGCAGTTACTCCCAGGGCCCCCAGTACTTC. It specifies CASSYSQGPQYF.

This chain's CDR3 is CALRTGRANTEAFF. For the CDR3, the DNA is TGTGCCCTCCGGACAGGGAGGGCGAACACTGAAGCTTTCTTT. The genes are TRBV10-3 and TRBJ1-1; 8 nucleotides agree with TRBD1. Germline assignment: CDR1 ENHRY and CDR2 SYGVKD. V lost 11 bases, J lost 1 base, and 9 bases stayed unmatched. The CDR3 is 14 amino acids.

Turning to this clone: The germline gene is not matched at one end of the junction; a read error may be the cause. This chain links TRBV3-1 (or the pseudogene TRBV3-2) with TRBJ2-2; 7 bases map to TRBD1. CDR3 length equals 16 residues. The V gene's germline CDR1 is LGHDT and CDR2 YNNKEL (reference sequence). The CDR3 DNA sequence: TGTGCCAGCACCCAACAGAGGGGGCAGAACACCGGGGAGCTGTTTTTT. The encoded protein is CASTQQRGQNTGELFF.

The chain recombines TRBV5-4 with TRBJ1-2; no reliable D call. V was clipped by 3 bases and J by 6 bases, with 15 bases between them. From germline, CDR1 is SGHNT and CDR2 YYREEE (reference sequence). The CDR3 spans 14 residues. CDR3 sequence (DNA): TGTGCCAGCAGCTCGGGTCTCAACTTCCATGGCTACACCTTC. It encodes CASSSGLNFHGYTF.

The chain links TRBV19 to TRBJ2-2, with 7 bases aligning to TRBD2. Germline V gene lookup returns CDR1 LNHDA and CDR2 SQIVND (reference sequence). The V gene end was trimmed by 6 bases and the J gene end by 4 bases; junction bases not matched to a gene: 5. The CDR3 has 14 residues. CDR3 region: CASRPGLRTGELFF. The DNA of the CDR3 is TGTGCCAGTAGACCGGGACTACGCACCGGGGAGCTGTTTTTT.

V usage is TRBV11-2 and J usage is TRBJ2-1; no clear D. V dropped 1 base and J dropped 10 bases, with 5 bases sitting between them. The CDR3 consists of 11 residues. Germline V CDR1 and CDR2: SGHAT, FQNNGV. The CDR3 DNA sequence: TGTGCCAGCAGCTTAGGCAGGGAGCAGTTCTTC. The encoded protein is CASSLGREQFF.

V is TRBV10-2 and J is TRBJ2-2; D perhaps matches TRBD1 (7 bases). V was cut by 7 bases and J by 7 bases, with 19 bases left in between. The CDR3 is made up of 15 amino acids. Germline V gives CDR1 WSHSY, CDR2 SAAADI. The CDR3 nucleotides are TGCGCCAGCACTCACCATCAGGGGGAGGTCGGGGAGCTGTTTTTT. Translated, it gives CASTHHQGEVGELFF.

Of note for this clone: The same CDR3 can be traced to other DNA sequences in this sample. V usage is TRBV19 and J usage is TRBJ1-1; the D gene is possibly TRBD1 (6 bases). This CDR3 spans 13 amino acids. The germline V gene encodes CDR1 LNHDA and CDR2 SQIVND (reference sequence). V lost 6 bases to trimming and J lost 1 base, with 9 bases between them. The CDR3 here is CASRLQGNTEAFF. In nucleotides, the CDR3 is TGTGCCAGTAGACTACAGGGGAACACTGAAGCTTTCTTT.

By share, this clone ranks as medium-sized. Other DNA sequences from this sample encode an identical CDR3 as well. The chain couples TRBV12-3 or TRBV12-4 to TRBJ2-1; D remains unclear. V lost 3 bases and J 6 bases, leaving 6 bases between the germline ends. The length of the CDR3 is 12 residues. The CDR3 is CASSFPGNEQFF. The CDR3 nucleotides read TGTGCCAGCAGTTTCCCCGGCAATGAGCAGTTCTTC.

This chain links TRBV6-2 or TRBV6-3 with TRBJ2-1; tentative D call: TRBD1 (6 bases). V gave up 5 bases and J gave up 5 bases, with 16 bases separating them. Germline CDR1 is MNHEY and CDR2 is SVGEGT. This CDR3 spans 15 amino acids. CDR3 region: CASSRQVDGHNEQFF. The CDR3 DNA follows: TGTGCCAGCAGTCGACAGGTTGACGGACACAATGAGCAGTTCTTC.

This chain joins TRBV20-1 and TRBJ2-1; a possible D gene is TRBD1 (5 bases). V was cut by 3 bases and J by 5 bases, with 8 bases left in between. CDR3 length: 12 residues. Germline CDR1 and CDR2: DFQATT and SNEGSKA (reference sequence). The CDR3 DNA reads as TGCAGTGCTAGTGGGGCAGACAATGAGCAGTTCTTC. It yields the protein CSASGADNEQFF.

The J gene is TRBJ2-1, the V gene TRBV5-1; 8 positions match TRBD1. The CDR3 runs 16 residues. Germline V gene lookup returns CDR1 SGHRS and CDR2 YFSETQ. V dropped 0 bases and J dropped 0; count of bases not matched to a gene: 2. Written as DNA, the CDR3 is TGCGCCAGCAGCTTGGCCAGGGGGCTCTCCTACAATGAGCAGTTCTTC. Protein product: CASSLARGLSYNEQFF. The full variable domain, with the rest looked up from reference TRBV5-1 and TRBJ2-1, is KAGVTQTPRYLIKTRGQQVTLSCSPISGHRSVSWYQQTPGQGLQFLFEYFSETQRNKGNFPGRFSGRQFSNSRSEMNVSTLELGDSALYLCASSLARGLSYNEQFFGPGTRLTVL.

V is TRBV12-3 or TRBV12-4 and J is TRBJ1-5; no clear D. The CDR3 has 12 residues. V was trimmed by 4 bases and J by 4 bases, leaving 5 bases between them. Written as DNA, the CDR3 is TGTGCCAGCAGTTCTCGGAATCAGCCCCAGCATTTT. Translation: CASSSRNQPQHF.

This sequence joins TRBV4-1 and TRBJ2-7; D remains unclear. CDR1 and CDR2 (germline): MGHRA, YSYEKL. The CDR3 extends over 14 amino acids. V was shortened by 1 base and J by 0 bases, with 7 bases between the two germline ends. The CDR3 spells CASSQAESSYEQYV. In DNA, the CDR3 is TGCGCCAGCAGCCAAGCTGAGAGCTCCTACGAGCAGTACGTC.

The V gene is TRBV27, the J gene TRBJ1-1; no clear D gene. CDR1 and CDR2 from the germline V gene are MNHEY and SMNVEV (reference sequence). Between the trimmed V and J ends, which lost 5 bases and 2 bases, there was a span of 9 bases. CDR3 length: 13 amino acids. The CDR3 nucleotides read TGTGCCAGCAGTCAAACAGTTAACACTGAAGCTTTCTTT. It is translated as CASSQTVNTEAFF.

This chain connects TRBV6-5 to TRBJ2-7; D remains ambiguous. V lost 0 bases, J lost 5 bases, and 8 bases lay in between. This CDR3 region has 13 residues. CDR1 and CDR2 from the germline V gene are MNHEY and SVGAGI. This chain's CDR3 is CASSYSSKHEQYF. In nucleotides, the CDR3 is TGTGCCAGCAGTTACTCGAGTAAGCACGAGCAGTACTTC.

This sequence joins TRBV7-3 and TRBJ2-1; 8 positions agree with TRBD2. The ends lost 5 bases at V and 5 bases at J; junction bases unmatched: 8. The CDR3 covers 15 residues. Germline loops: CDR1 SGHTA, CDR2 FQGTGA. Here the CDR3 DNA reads TGTGCCAGCAGCCCCTCCGGACTAGCCAACAATGAGCAGTTCTTC. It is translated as CASSPSGLANNEQFF.

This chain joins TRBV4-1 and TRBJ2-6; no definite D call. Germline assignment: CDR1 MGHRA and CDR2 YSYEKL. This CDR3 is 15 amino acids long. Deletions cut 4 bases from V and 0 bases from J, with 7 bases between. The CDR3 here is CASSPVSSGANVLTF. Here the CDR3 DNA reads TGCGCCAGCAGCCCGGTGAGCTCTGGGGCCAACGTCCTGACTTTC.

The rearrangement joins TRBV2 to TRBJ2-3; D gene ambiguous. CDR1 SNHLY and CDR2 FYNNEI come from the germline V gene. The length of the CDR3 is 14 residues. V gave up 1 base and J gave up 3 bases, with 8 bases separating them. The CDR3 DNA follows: TGTGCCAGCAGTGAAGGAGGTTGGACAGATACGCAGTATTTT. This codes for CASSEGGWTDTQYF.

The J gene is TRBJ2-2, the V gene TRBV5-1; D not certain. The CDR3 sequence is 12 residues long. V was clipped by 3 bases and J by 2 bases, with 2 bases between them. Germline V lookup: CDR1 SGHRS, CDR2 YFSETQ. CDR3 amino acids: CASSSNTGELFF. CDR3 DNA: TGCGCCAGCAGCTCTAACACCGGGGAGCTGTTTTTT.

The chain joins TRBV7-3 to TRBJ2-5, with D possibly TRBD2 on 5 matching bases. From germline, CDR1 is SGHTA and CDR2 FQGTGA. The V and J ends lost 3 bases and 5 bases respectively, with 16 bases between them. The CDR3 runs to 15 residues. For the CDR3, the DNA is TGTGCCAGCAGCTTGACGTCGAACAAGCGGGAGACCCAGTACTTC. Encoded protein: CASSLTSNKRETQYF.

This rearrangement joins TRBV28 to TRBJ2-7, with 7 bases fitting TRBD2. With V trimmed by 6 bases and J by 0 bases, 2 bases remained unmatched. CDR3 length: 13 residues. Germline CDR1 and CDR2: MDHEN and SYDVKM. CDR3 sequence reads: CASRGTNSYEQYV. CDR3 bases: TGTGCCAGCAGAGGGACTAACTCCTACGAGCAGTACGTC.

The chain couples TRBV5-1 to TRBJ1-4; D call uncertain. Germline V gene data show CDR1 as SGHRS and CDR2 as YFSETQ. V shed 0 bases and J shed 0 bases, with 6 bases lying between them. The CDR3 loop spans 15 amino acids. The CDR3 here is CASSLELATNEKLFF. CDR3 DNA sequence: TGCGCCAGCAGCTTGGAACTCGCAACTAATGAAAAACTGTTTTTT.

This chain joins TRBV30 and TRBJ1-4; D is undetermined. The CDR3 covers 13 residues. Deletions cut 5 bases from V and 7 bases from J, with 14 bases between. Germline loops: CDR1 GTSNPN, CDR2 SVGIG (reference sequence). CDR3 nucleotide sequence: TGTGCCTGGGGTTTGGTGAGCGGTGAAAAACTGTTTTTT. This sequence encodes CAWGLVSGEKLFF.

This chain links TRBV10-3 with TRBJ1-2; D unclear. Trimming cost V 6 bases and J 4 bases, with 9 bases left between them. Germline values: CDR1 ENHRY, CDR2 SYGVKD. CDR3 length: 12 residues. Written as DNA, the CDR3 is TGTGCCATCAGAACAGTCCCCTATGGCTACACCTTC. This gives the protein CAIRTVPYGYTF.

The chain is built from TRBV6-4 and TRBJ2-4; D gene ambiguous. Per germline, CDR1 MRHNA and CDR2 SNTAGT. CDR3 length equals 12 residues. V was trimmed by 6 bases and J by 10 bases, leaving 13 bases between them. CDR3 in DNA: TGTGCCAGCAGCCGTGGAGAGCTTATTCAGTACTTC. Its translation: CASSRGELIQYF.

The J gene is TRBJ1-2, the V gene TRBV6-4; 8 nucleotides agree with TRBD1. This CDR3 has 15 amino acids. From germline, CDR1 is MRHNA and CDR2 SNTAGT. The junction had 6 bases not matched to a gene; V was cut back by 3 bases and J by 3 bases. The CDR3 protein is CASSEASGGYYGYTF. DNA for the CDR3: TGTGCCAGCAGTGAAGCTTCAGGGGGCTACTATGGCTACACCTTC.

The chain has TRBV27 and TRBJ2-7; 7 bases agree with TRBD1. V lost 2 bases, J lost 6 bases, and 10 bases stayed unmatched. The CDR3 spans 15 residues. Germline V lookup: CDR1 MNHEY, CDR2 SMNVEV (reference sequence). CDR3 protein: CASSLETGTACEQYV. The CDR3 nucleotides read TGTGCCAGCAGTTTAGAGACCGGGACAGCCTGCGAGCAGTACGTC.

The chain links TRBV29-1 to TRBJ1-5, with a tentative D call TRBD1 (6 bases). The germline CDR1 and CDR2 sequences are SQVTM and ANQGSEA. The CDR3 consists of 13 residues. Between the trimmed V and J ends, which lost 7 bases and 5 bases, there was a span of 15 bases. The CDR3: CSALPPGDQPQHF. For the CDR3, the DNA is TGCAGCGCCCTCCCGCCAGGGGATCAGCCCCAGCATTTT.

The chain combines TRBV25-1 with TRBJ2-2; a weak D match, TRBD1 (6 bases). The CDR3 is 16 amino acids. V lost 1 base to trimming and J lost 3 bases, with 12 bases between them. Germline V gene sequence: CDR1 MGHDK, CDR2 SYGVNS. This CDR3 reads CASSEFIRGDTGELFF. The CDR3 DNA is TGTGCCAGCAGTGAATTCATCAGGGGAGACACCGGGGAGCTGTTTTTT.

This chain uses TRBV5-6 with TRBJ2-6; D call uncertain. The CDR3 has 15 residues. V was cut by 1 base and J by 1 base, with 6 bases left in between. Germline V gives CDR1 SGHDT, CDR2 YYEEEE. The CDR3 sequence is CASSLWASGANVLTF. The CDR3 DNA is TGTGCCAGCAGCTTGTGGGCGTCTGGGGCCAACGTCCTGACTTTC.